These T cell receptor beta chains were read from a single sample in a study of T cells in tuberculosis. Sequenced by immunoSEQ multiplex PCR; TCRdb stores in-frame clones only, minus some. The sample data list roughly 37 clones. The sequencing input was CD1b-GMM tetramer-positive cells sorted from PBMCs. All receptors derive from an adult woman with latent tuberculosis. CDR3s include the opening cysteine and the closing phenylalanine or tryptophan. The D gene is left open where the match is weak. A row's size may be missing; if present it is once, few, many or a size class.

CDR3nt: TGTGCCAGCAGTACAACGGTAGCTACACCTTCCGACAATGAGCAGTTCTTC
CDR3aa: CASSTTVATPSDNEQFF
j_gene: TRBJ2-1
d_gene: .
v_gene: TRBV21-1
abundance: few

CDR3nt: TGCACCAGCAGGCACAGTGCACAAAGTCGGGCCAACGTCCTGACTTTC
CDR3aa: CTSRHSAQSRANVLTF
j_gene: TRBJ2-6
d_gene: .
v_gene: TRBV1
abundance: .

CDR3nt: TGTGCCAGTAGTATAGGGACAGGGGTCTATGGCTACACCTTC
CDR3aa: CASSIGTGVYGYTF
j_gene: TRBJ1-2
d_gene: TRBD1
v_gene: TRBV19
abundance: .

CDR3nt: TGTGCCAGCAGTGACCCCTACGACCTAGCGGTCTCCTACAATGAGCAGTTCTTC
CDR3aa: CASSDPYDLAVSYNEQFF
j_gene: TRBJ2-1
d_gene: TRBD2
v_gene: TRBV6-1
abundance: .

CDR3nt: TGTGCCAGTAGTATCGCTGAAGGGGAGGATGAAAAACTGTTTTTT
CDR3aa: CASSIAEGEDEKLFF
j_gene: TRBJ1-4
d_gene: .
v_gene: TRBV19
abundance: .

CDR3nt: TGTGCCAGCAGCTCGATACCGGACAGATTGAACACTGAAGCTTTCTTT
CDR3aa: CASSSIPDRLNTEAFF
j_gene: TRBJ1-1
d_gene: .
v_gene: TRBV5-4
abundance: .

CDR3nt: TGCAGCGCCGCGGGGCCCGAGCAGTACTTC
CDR3aa: CSAAGPEQYF
j_gene: TRBJ2-7
d_gene: .
v_gene: TRBV29-1
abundance: .

CDR3nt: TGCGCCAGCAGCCATCCCTCCGGGACAGGGGAGAATCAGCCCCAGCATTTT
CDR3aa: CASSHPSGTGENQPQHF
j_gene: TRBJ1-5
d_gene: TRBD1
v_gene: TRBV4-1
abundance: .

CDR3nt: TGTGCCAGCAGCTTTACAGGGGCCGTGGGCGGCTACACCTTC
CDR3aa: CASSFTGAVGGYTF
j_gene: TRBJ1-2
d_gene: TRBD1
v_gene: TRBV9
abundance: .

CDR3nt: TGTGCCAGCCGGTGGTTTCATCCACGAAAGATCTATGGCTACACCTTC
CDR3aa: CASRWFHPRKIYGYTF
j_gene: TRBJ1-2
d_gene: .
v_gene: TRBV5-8
abundance: .

CDR3nt: TGTGCCTGGAGACCCCCCACAGGGAATGAGCAGTTCTTC
CDR3aa: CAWRPPTGNEQFF
j_gene: TRBJ2-1
d_gene: .
v_gene: TRBV30
abundance: .

CDR3nt: TGCACCAGCAGTACGATACGTTTGTGCACAAGTCGGGCCAACGTCCTGACTTTC
CDR3aa: CTSSTIRLCTSRANVLTF
j_gene: TRBJ2-6
d_gene: .
v_gene: TRBV1
abundance: .

CDR3nt: TGTGCCAGCAGCCAAGGACAGGCGCTCGGTGGGGATTTTGCTTTCTTT
CDR3aa: CASSQGQALGGDFAFF
j_gene: TRBJ1-1
d_gene: .
v_gene: TRBV4-2
abundance: .

CDR3nt: TGCGCCAGCAGCCAAGGCAACAGCCTAAATCAGCCCCAGCATTTT
CDR3aa: CASSQGNSLNQPQHF
j_gene: TRBJ1-5
d_gene: .
v_gene: TRBV4-1
abundance: .

CDR3nt: TGTGCCAGCAGTGAGGGCTACCCACACGGAAAGACCTATGGCTACACCTTC
CDR3aa: CASSEGYPHGKTYGYTF
j_gene: TRBJ1-2
d_gene: .
v_gene: TRBV6-4
abundance: .

CDR3nt: TGTGCCAGCAGCGTAGGTTCCGGAGGGGTAGGGGAGCAGTACTTC
CDR3aa: CASSVGSGGVGEQYF
j_gene: TRBJ2-7
d_gene: .
v_gene: TRBV9
abundance: .

CDR3nt: TGTGCCAGCAGCTTGAAGCCTAACTATGGCTACACCTTC
CDR3aa: CASSLKPNYGYTF
j_gene: TRBJ1-2
d_gene: .
v_gene: TRBV5-4
abundance: .

CDR3nt: TGTGCCAGCAGGGTCCCGCTGGCTACAGTCATGCAAGATACGCAGTATTTT
CDR3aa: CASRVPLATVMQDTQYF
j_gene: TRBJ2-3
d_gene: .
v_gene: TRBV21-1
abundance: .

CDR3nt: TGTGCCTGGAGTGTACAGGGGGGGAACTACAATGAGCAGTTCTTC
CDR3aa: CAWSVQGGNYNEQFF
j_gene: TRBJ2-1
d_gene: .
v_gene: TRBV30
abundance: few

CDR3nt: TGCGCCAGCAGCCACAACCTCCGGCTAGCGGGGGGGAACACCGGGGAGCTGTTTTTT
CDR3aa: CASSHNLRLAGGNTGELFF
j_gene: TRBJ2-2
d_gene: TRBD2
v_gene: TRBV4-1
abundance: once

CDR3nt: TGCACCAGCAGTCGATCAGGTTTGTGCGAAAGAACCTATGGCTACACCTTC
CDR3aa: CTSSRSGLCERTYGYTF
j_gene: TRBJ1-2
d_gene: .
v_gene: TRBV1
abundance: .